The clone carrying this T cell receptor (beta chain) was seen just once. The antigen remains unidentified. This specimen belongs to a study of OX40 agonist ivuxolimab in advanced cancers. Overall study results and limits: At 0.1 to 3.0 mg/kg, CD4+ and CD8+ blood T cells expanded clonally by week 6.

Germline lookup yields CDR1 MNHEY and CDR2 SMNVEV (reference sequence). The V segment lost 4 bases and the J segment 3 bases; nucleotides outside the gene matches: 9. This CDR3 spans 15 amino acids. Clones were sequenced by immunoSEQ multiplex PCR, and TCRdb holds only the in-frame ones, with some missing. The sample lists some 40,000 clones, over 80% occurring once. This chain uses TRBV27 with TRBJ2-7; 7 nucleotides align to TRBD2. The TCR sequence derives from an adult with an advanced solid tumor such as melanoma, head and neck, liver or kidney cancer. Sequences were derived from CD4+ or CD8+ T cells sorted from blood, sampled in a trial of the OX40 agonist ivuxolimab. CDR3 coding DNA: TGTGCCAGCAGTTCGACCCCTAGCGGAAACTACGAGCAGTACTTC. Translating it yields CASSSTPSGNYEQYF.